This TCR beta chain comes out of a study of OX40 agonist ivuxolimab in advanced cancers. Study-wide results and limits: Relatively little clonal expansion, among the lowest observed, appeared in partial responders at 0.1-3.0 mg/kg. The CD4+ and CD8+ T cells in the blood had expanded clonally by week 6 at 0.1 to 3.0 mg/kg. Researchers did not establish what antigens the expanded peripheral T cells target.

Regarding this clone: Its antigen is unidentified.

Autoimmune disease history or systemic immunosuppression led to patients being barred. The germline V and J ends were trimmed by 8 bases and 0 bases, with 8 bases remaining between them. The germline CDR1 and CDR2 sequences are WSHSY and SAAADI. There are 12 residues in the CDR3. The table came from immunoSEQ multiplex PCR; TCRdb's copy has only in-frame clones and leaves some out. The sample has 70,000 to 95,000 clones, around four fifths seen once. The sequencing used CD4+ or CD8+ T cells sorted from blood, collected in a trial of the OX40 agonist ivuxolimab. The chain employs TRBV10-2 and TRBJ2-7; perhaps TRBD2 as D (5 bases). This clonotype originated in an adult with an advanced solid tumor such as melanoma, head and neck, liver or kidney cancer. Here the CDR3 DNA reads TGCGCCAGCTCGGGGAGCTCCTACGAGCAGTACGTC. It encodes CASSGSSYEQYV.